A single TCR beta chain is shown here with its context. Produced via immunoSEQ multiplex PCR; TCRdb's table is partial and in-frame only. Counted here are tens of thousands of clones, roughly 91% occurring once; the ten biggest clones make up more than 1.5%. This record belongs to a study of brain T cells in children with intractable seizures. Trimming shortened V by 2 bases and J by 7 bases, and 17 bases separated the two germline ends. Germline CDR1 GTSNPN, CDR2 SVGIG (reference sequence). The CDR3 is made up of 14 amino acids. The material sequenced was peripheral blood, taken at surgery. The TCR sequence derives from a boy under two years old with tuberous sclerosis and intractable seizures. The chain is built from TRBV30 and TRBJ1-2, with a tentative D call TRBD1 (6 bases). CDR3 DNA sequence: TGTGCCTGGAGTCCCCAGGGGATAGTGGTTGGCTACACCTTC. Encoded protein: CAWSPQGIVVGYTF.